Listed below are T cell receptor beta chains from one sample, sequenced in a study of human T cells and chemical hapten exposure. TCRdb independently ran MiXCR on the RACE reads; one entry per CDR3 protein. This sample has about 120,000 distinct CDR3 sequences, with roughly 13% found just once. Sequencing used whole blood, obtained in connection with sensitization to the hapten diphenylcyclopropenone (DPC). The receptors were sampled from a woman aged 18-30 years with alopecia areata. Some clones in this sample may be carry-over from other donors' samples. Both conserved end residues are part of each CDR3. D genes are given only for firm matches. Only part of the rows carry a size: once, few, many, or a class if the clone is expanded.

j_call clone_size d_call v_call cdr3_nt cdr3_aa
TRBJ2-3 few - TRBV7-8 TGTGCCAGCAGCTTAAACCGAGCGAGCACAGATACGCAGTATTTT CASSLNRASTDTQYF
TRBJ2-5 many - TRBV12-3/TRBV12-4 TGTGCCAGCAGTTTCAGGGGATCGGAGACCCAGTACTTC CASSFRGSETQYF
TRBJ1-5 many - TRBV6-2/TRBV6-3 TGTGCCAGCAGTCCTCCGGGGCTGGGGCAGCCCCAGCATTTT CASSPPGLGQPQHF
TRBJ2-7 few - TRBV29-1 TGCAGCGTACTCTCAGGGAACGAGCAGTACTTC CSVLSGNEQYF
TRBJ1-6 - - TRBV20-1 TGCAGTGCTAGAGAAGCAGGGTTGAATTCACCCCTCCACTTT CSAREAGLNSPLHF
TRBJ2-1 - TRBD2 TRBV27 TGTGCCAGCAGTTTTCGGACTAGCGGGAACTCCTACAATGAGCAGTTCTTC CASSFRTSGNSYNEQFF
TRBJ2-6 few TRBD1 TRBV15 TGTGCCACCAGCAGAGTATCGGGACAGGCCAGGCCTGGGGCCAACGTCCTGACTTTC CATSRVSGQARPGANVLTF
TRBJ2-6 medium-sized - TRBV4-3 TGCGCCAGCAGCCCCGGACAGGAGGGTAGCTCTGGGGCCAACGTCCTGACTTTC CASSPGQEGSSGANVLTF
TRBJ1-1 medium-sized TRBD1 TRBV12-3/TRBV12-4 TGTGCCAGCAGTAGGAGACAGGGAACTGAAGCTTTCTTT CASSRRQGTEAFF
TRBJ2-2 - - TRBV10-3 TGTGCCATCAGCCCCCGAGGGGAGCTGTTTTTT CAISPRGELFF
TRBJ2-5 many TRBD2 TRBV15 TGTGCCACCAGCAGAGGGTGGGGACTAGCGGACCTCCAAGAGACCCAGTACTTC CATSRGWGLADLQETQYF
TRBJ1-1 once - TRBV10-3 TGTGCCATCAGTGAGGTTGAGGTAGAAGCTTTCTTT CAISEVEVEAFF
TRBJ1-1 many - TRBV7-9 TGTGCCAGCACCACCAGCAGGGATGTAGGAGCTTTCTTT CASTTSRDVGAFF
TRBJ1-2 - TRBD1 TRBV29-1 TGCAGCGTTGGACAGGGGGCCTACTCCGACTATGGCTACACCTTC CSVGQGAYSDYGYTF
TRBJ1-4 - - TRBV7-6 TGTGCCAGCAGCTTTTTGGGGGGTTACCGTAATGAAAAACTGTTTTTT CASSFLGGYRNEKLFF
TRBJ1-2 few - TRBV12-3/TRBV12-4 TGTGCCAGCGGGGACCCTGTGGGACGACGCTACACCTTC CASGDPVGRRYTF
TRBJ1-6 - - TRBV7-6 TGTGCCAGCAGCTTAGAGGGTAGAGATTCACCCCTCCACTTT CASSLEGRDSPLHF
TRBJ1-4 few TRBD1 TRBV19 TGTGCCAGTAGCCTGATTGGGACAGGCGAAAAACTGTTTTTT CASSLIGTGEKLFF
TRBJ2-1 few TRBD2 TRBV20-1 TGCAGTGCTAGATCTCTAGCGGGGGTCAATGAGCAGTTCTTC CSARSLAGVNEQFF
TRBJ1-2 few - TRBV24-1 TGTGCCACCAGGGGACCTGGGGACTATGGCTACACCTTC CATRGPGDYGYTF
TRBJ1-5 - - TRBV28 TGTGCCAGCAGTTTTGGGCCGCCCCAGCATTTT CASSFGPPQHF
TRBJ2-6 many TRBD1 TRBV27 TGTGCCAGCAGTTTCGACCTTGGGGACAGGGCTCCCTCTGGGGCCAACGTCCTGACTTTC CASSFDLGDRAPSGANVLTF
TRBJ2-1 - - TRBV7-3 TGTGCCAGCAGCCCAGACTGGGGGGATGAGCAGTTCTTC CASSPDWGDEQFF
TRBJ1-1 - TRBD1 TRBV29-1 TGCAGCGTTGAAGTGGACAGGGCGTCGAACACTGAAGCTTTCTTT CSVEVDRASNTEAFF
TRBJ1-2 few - TRBV7-2 TGTGCCAGCAGCTTAGACCCGGAACCCTATGGCTACACCTTC CASSLDPEPYGYTF
TRBJ2-5 few - TRBV18 TGTGCCAGCTCACTACAGGGCCAAGAGACCCAGTACTTC CASSLQGQETQYF
TRBJ2-2 few - TRBV3-1 TGTGCCAGCAGCCGCCTCCGGCCCGGGGAGCTGTTTTTT CASSRLRPGELFF
TRBJ2-5 - - TRBV4-2 TGTGCCAGCAGCCCCGCCCCGGGACTCGGAGAGACCCAGTACTTC CASSPAPGLGETQYF
TRBJ1-6 few - TRBV6-2/TRBV6-3 TGTGCCAGCAAGCAACAGGGTCGTTCACCCCTCCACTTT CASKQQGRSPLHF
TRBJ1-1 - - TRBV6-5 TGTGCCAGCAGTTACTCGAGGGGACGGTGGAACACTGAAGCTTTCTTT CASSYSRGRWNTEAFF
TRBJ2-2 many - TRBV30 TGTGCCTGGGAGAGGAACGGGGAGCTGTTTTTT CAWERNGELFF
TRBJ2-4 - - TRBV7-2 TGTGCCAGCAGCTCCTTAGGCAAAAACATTCAGTACTTC CASSSLGKNIQYF
TRBJ2-1 - TRBD1 TRBV6-6 TGTGCCAGCAGTTACCCGGGGACAGGGAGGTACAATGAGCAGTTCTTC CASSYPGTGRYNEQFF
TRBJ2-1 - TRBD2 TRBV12-3/TRBV12-4 TGTGCCAGCAGTTTCACTAGCGGGGATACCGGAGAAGAGCAGTTCTTC CASSFTSGDTGEEQFF
TRBJ2-3 - - TRBV15 TGTGCCACCAGCAGAGATAAGCGTTCTAGCACAGATACGCAGTATTTT CATSRDKRSSTDTQYF
TRBJ2-5 few TRBD1 TRBV5-1 TGCGCCAGCAGCTTGGGTGTTGGGACAGAAGAGACCCAGTACTTC CASSLGVGTEETQYF
TRBJ2-1 - TRBD2 TRBV6-4 TGTGCCAGATCGGGACTAGCGTCCTACAATGAGCAGTTCTTC CARSGLASYNEQFF
TRBJ1-4 few - TRBV19 TGTGCCAGTAGTACCGGCGGTTTGTTAGGTGAAAAACTGTTTTTT CASSTGGLLGEKLFF
TRBJ1-3 - - TRBV21-1 TGTGCCAGCCTAAGGGGGGGAGGCGGAAACACCATATATTTT CASLRGGGGNTIYF
TRBJ2-2 many - TRBV4-1 TGCGCCAGCAGCCCCCCCAGCTCCGGGGAGCTGTTTTTT CASSPPSSGELFF
TRBJ1-1 - - TRBV6-2/TRBV6-3 TGTGCCAGCAGTTACCCCGAGACGGGGAATACTGAAGCTTTCTTT CASSYPETGNTEAFF
TRBJ2-5 many TRBD2 TRBV5-4 TGTGCCAGCAGCTTCCGGACTAGCGGGGGGACTAGGTACCAAGAGACCCAGTACTTC CASSFRTSGGTRYQETQYF
TRBJ2-7 - - TRBV7-2 TGTGCCAGCAGCTTAGACCCTTACTTTCTCCGCTACGAGCAGTACTTC CASSLDPYFLRYEQYF
TRBJ1-5 - - TRBV27 TGTGCCAGCAGCCTAAACCGGGACAACAATCAGCCCCAGCATTTT CASSLNRDNNQPQHF
TRBJ2-2 - - TRBV18 TGTGCCAGCTCACCACCGGGCAGGGAGGCCACCGGGGAGCTGTTTTTT CASSPPGREATGELFF
TRBJ1-1 many TRBD1 TRBV30 TGTGCCTGGACCAGACAGGGCCATAGAAGTCTCACTGAAGCTTTCTTT CAWTRQGHRSLTEAFF
TRBJ2-1 - - TRBV27 TGTGCCAGCAGTCCGACCCGCGGGTCCTACAATGAGCAGTTCTTC CASSPTRGSYNEQFF
TRBJ1-1 few - TRBV2 TGTGCCAGCAGTGGGGGACGGGGCTCCACGAACACTGAAGCTTTCTTT CASSGGRGSTNTEAFF
TRBJ2-1 - - TRBV5-1 TGCGCCAGCACCTCACTTGGGGGGTACAATGAGCAGTTCTTC CASTSLGGYNEQFF
TRBJ1-3 few - TRBV3-1 TGTGCCAGCACCACAACGACGGGAAACACCATATATTTT CASTTTTGNTIYF
TRBJ1-1 - - TRBV2 TGTGCCAGCTCCCCGACCGAGGGCACTGAAGCTTTCTTT CASSPTEGTEAFF
TRBJ1-1 - - TRBV3-1 TGTGCCAGCAGCCAACGGAGCGGGAGGGTCCCTTTCTTT CASSQRSGRVPFF
TRBJ1-5 many TRBD1 TRBV6-2/TRBV6-3 TGTGCCAGCAGTTCCCCGTGGACAGGGGGCTTTAGCAATCAGCCCCAGCATTTT CASSSPWTGGFSNQPQHF